Listed below are T cell receptor beta chains from one sample, sequenced in a study of OX40 agonist ivuxolimab in advanced cancers. The protocol was immunoSEQ multiplex PCR, while the TCRdb copy is restricted to in-frame clones and leaves out a portion. The data contain approximately 20,000 clones, around four fifths of them singletons. Sequencing was performed on CD4+ or CD8+ T cells sorted from blood, taken in a trial of the OX40 agonist ivuxolimab. These receptors were taken from an adult with an advanced solid tumor such as melanoma, head and neck, liver or kidney cancer. The CDR3 runs from the conserved cysteine through the conserved F or W. D genes are given only for firm matches. Part of the rows lack a size; the others show once, few, many or a class for expanded clones.

j_call cdr3_length clone_size d_call v_call cdr3_aa cdr3_nt
TRBJ2-2 16 . . TRBV9 CASSPLEGPNTGELFF TGTGCCAGCAGCCCCTTGGAGGGCCCGAACACCGGGGAGCTGTTTTTT
TRBJ1-5 15 . TRBD1 TRBV10-3 CAISNNRGSNQPQHF TGTGCCATCAGTAACAACAGGGGGAGCAATCAGCCCCAGCATTTT
TRBJ1-6 18 once . TRBV4-1 CASSQDGVGSNINSPLHF TGCGCCAGCAGCCAAGATGGGGTGGGGTCCAATATCAATTCACCCCTCCACTTT
TRBJ1-1 11 . . TRBV20-1 CSARVGFEAFF TGCAGTGCTAGAGTAGGTTTTGAAGCTTTCTTT
TRBJ2-3 15 . TRBD2 TRBV4-1 CASSPIAGPVDTQYF TGCGCCAGCAGCCCGATAGCGGGGCCTGTAGATACGCAGTATTTT
TRBJ2-4 15 . TRBD2 TRBV28 CASTTSPAGGNIQYF TGTGCCAGCACCACGAGCCCCGCGGGGGGAAACATTCAGTACTTC
TRBJ1-2 14 . . TRBV13 CASSDGTEFYGYTF TGTGCCAGCAGTGATGGGACCGAATTCTATGGCTACACCTTC
TRBJ1-6 15 few . TRBV19 CASSEETSYNSPLHF TGTGCCAGTAGTGAGGAAACCTCCTATAATTCACCCCTCCACTTT
TRBJ1-1 16 . . TRBV19 CASTPRQAGLNTEAFF TGTGCCAGTACCCCCAGACAGGCCGGTTTGAACACTGAAGCTTTCTTT
TRBJ2-5 19 . TRBD2 TRBV27 CASSPKIAGGEIYQETQYF TGTGCCAGCAGTCCAAAGATAGCGGGAGGGGAGATTTACCAAGAGACCCAGTACTTC
TRBJ1-4 15 . . TRBV27 CASSSNRAGGEKLFF TGTGCCAGCAGTTCGAACAGGGCGGGGGGTGAAAAACTGTTTTTT
TRBJ2-7 11 . . TRBV6-6 CASSFGYEQYF TGTGCCAGCAGTTTCGGCTACGAGCAGTACTTC
TRBJ2-7 15 once TRBD2 TRBV19 CASSMGLAVTYEQYF TGTGCCAGTAGTATGGGGCTAGCGGTGACCTACGAGCAGTACTTC
TRBJ1-4 15 . TRBD1 TRBV18 CASSPVGTGGEKLFF TGTGCCAGCTCACCGGTCGGGACAGGGGGCGAAAAACTGTTTTTT
TRBJ1-2 16 . . TRBV4-3 CASSPATGSGNDGYTF TGCGCCAGCAGCCCGGCCACAGGGTCAGGGAACGATGGCTACACCTTC
TRBJ2-2 17 . TRBD2 TRBV7-9 CASSSGTSGRNTGELFF TGTGCCAGCAGCTCCGGGACTAGCGGGAGGAACACCGGGGAGCTGTTTTTT
TRBJ2-2 15 . . TRBV5-1 CASSPGGVVLGELFF TGCGCCAGCAGCCCCGGTGGGGTGGTCCTCGGGGAGCTGTTTTTT
TRBJ1-1 13 . . TRBV7-9 CASSFPDTLVAFF TGTGCCAGCAGCTTCCCCGACACCCTGGTGGCTTTCTTT
TRBJ1-1 14 . TRBD1 TRBV7-9 CASSLGQGAIEAFF TGTGCCAGCAGCTTAGGACAGGGGGCTATTGAAGCTTTCTTT
TRBJ1-1 14 . . TRBV5-5 CASSTHTMGTEAFF TGTGCCAGCAGCACCCACACAATGGGCACTGAAGCTTTCTTT
TRBJ2-1 17 medium-sized . TRBV4-1 CASSPTPGGGPYNEQFF TGCGCCAGCAGCCCGACACCGGGCGGGGGCCCCTACAATGAGCAGTTCTTC
TRBJ1-5 14 once TRBD1 TRBV2 CASSGQGLNQPQHF TGTGCCAGCAGTGGACAGGGGTTAAATCAGCCCCAGCATTTT
TRBJ1-1 18 . TRBD1 TRBV7-9 CASSDIWTGGAGNTEAFF TGTGCCAGCAGCGATATTTGGACAGGGGGCGCGGGGAACACTGAAGCTTTCTTT
TRBJ2-2 15 . . TRBV28 CASSYPARNTGELFF TGTGCCAGCAGTTATCCCGCCAGGAACACCGGGGAGCTGTTTTTT
TRBJ1-6 15 . . TRBV7-8 CASSPTTGYNSPLHF TGTGCCAGCAGCCCGACGACAGGCTATAATTCACCCCTCCACTTT
TRBJ1-5 14 . TRBD1 TRBV19 CASSPTGGNQPQHF TGTGCCAGTAGTCCCACAGGGGGCAATCAGCCCCAGCATTTT
TRBJ2-1 18 . TRBD2 TRBV7-8 CASSQGLAGGRLYNEQFF TGTGCCAGCAGCCAGGGACTAGCGGGAGGGCGGTTGTACAATGAGCAGTTCTTC
TRBJ1-5 13 . . TRBV6-4 CASSRSLNQPQHF TGTGCCAGCAGTCGAAGCCTCAATCAGCCCCAGCATTTT
TRBJ1-1 14 . TRBD1 TRBV28 CASILQGLNTEAFF TGTGCCAGCATACTACAGGGGTTAAACACTGAAGCTTTCTTT
TRBJ2-1 16 . . TRBV5-4 CASSPGGWSQHNEQFF TGTGCCAGCAGCCCGGGCGGATGGAGCCAACACAATGAGCAGTTCTTC
TRBJ2-3 12 . . TRBV5-6 CASSFSLGPEYF TGTGCCAGCAGCTTCTCACTGGGGCCAGAGTATTTT
TRBJ2-7 14 . . TRBV6-6 CASAPGSPVGEQYF TGTGCCAGCGCTCCGGGTAGCCCCGTGGGGGAGCAGTACTTC
TRBJ2-1 14 . . TRBV27 CASSFVYHKDEQFF TGTGCCAGCAGTTTTGTATACCACAAGGATGAGCAGTTCTTC
TRBJ2-4 16 once TRBD2 TRBV7-3 CASSLGAGGGKNIQYF TGTGCCAGCAGCTTAGGAGCGGGAGGGGGCAAAAACATTCAGTACTTC
TRBJ1-2 14 . . TRBV19 CASSIAHSSYGYTF TGTGCCAGTAGTATAGCCCACAGCAGCTATGGCTACACCTTC
TRBJ2-7 15 few . TRBV19 CASSTTGGPSYEQYF TGTGCCAGTAGTACCACCGGGGGCCCCTCCTACGAGCAGTACTTC
TRBJ2-6 17 . . TRBV7-9 CASSLGSGSTGANVLTF TGTGCCAGCAGCTTAGGTTCAGGGAGTACGGGGGCCAACGTCCTGACTTTC
TRBJ1-1 15 . . TRBV5-1 CASSLDWGRYTEAFF TGCGCCAGCAGCTTGGATTGGGGGAGGTACACTGAAGCTTTCTTT
TRBJ2-4 14 . TRBD1 TRBV6-5 CASSSRTGRDIQYF TGTGCCAGCAGCTCCCGGACAGGGAGAGACATTCAGTACTTC
TRBJ2-3 14 . . TRBV2 CASSEGAGADTQYF TGTGCCAGCAGTGAGGGGGCTGGAGCAGATACGCAGTATTTT
TRBJ1-2 16 . TRBD1 TRBV29-1 CSVSPGQGDSMVGYTF TGCAGCGTTAGCCCGGGACAGGGAGATTCCATGGTGGGCTACACCTTC
TRBJ1-5 15 . . TRBV19 CASSIPGYSNQPQHF TGTGCCAGTAGTATTCCCGGATATAGCAATCAGCCCCAGCATTTT
TRBJ1-4 14 once TRBD1 TRBV13 CASSLRQGGEKLFF TGTGCCAGCAGCTTACGACAGGGCGGCGAAAAACTGTTTTTT
TRBJ2-2 12 large . TRBV29-1 CSVPGQTGELFF TGCAGCGTCCCGGGACAAACCGGGGAGCTGTTTTTT
TRBJ2-1 12 . . TRBV7-8 CASSFAGNEQFF TGTGCCAGCAGCTTCGCGGGCAATGAGCAGTTCTTC
TRBJ2-2 15 . . TRBV6-5 CASSYSAGNTGELFF TGTGCCAGCAGTTACTCGGCAGGGAACACCGGGGAGCTGTTTTTT
TRBJ2-1 15 medium-sized TRBD2 TRBV9 CASSVSGRAGNEQFF TGTGCCAGCAGCGTTAGCGGGAGGGCCGGGAATGAGCAGTTCTTC
TRBJ2-1 15 . TRBD1 TRBV9 CASSVDRGSYNEQFF TGTGCCAGCAGCGTAGACAGGGGGTCCTACAATGAGCAGTTCTTC
TRBJ1-6 14 few . TRBV27 CASTLRRADSPLHF TGTGCCAGCACCCTGCGAAGGGCTGATTCACCCCTCCACTTT
TRBJ1-2 15 . . TRBV2 CASSFPSDSPYGYTF TGTGCCAGCAGTTTCCCCTCTGACAGCCCCTATGGCTACACCTTC
TRBJ2-6 19 . . TRBV28 CASSLWGHLRLAGANVLTF TGTGCCAGCAGTTTATGGGGACACCTGAGGCTGGCTGGGGCCAACGTCCTGACTTTC
TRBJ1-6 14 . TRBD1 TRBV13 CASSPDRGGSPLHF TGTGCCAGCAGCCCCGACAGGGGAGGTTCACCCCTCCACTTT
TRBJ2-2 13 . . TRBV10-3 CAISEVWAGELFF TGTGCCATCAGTGAGGTGTGGGCCGGGGAGCTGTTTTTT
TRBJ2-1 11 . . TRBV28 CASSPMDEQFF TGTGCCAGCTCCCCAATGGATGAGCAGTTCTTC
TRBJ2-1 14 . . TRBV5-5 CASSLPSSYNEQFF TGTGCCAGCAGCTTGCCTAGCTCCTACAATGAGCAGTTCTTC
TRBJ2-7 15 . . TRBV4-3 CASSQDRSSSYEQYF TGCGCCAGCAGCCAAGACAGGTCGAGCTCCTACGAGCAGTACTTC